Below, one TCR beta chain is given with its context. These data belong to a study of control samples from healthy donors and cancer patients. The V gene's germline CDR1 is MNHEY and CDR2 SVGAGI. Between the trimmed V and J ends, which lost 3 bases and 8 bases, there was a span of 5 bases. The CDR3 is 11 residues long. Assay: immunoSEQ multiplex PCR; the TCRdb copy retains only in-frame clones and omits some. The table records roughly 100,000 clones, just over 85% of them present only once. The TCR originated in a man younger than 40 in good health. What was sequenced was blood. The J gene is TRBJ2-1, the V gene TRBV6-5; D is unclear. The DNA for the CDR3 is TGTGCCAGCAGTTATCTCTATGAGCAGTTCTTC. Residues: CASSYLYEQFF.